The following is a T cell receptor (beta chain) sequence with its context. Sequencing was performed with immunoSEQ multiplex PCR; in TCRdb, only in-frame clones are kept and a portion is missing. The table includes about 40,000 clones, 70% to 90% detected once. The data derive from a study of blood T cell repertoires in COVID-19. On the study more broadly: The United States, Italy and Spain provided the acute and convalescent COVID-19 samples.

Per germline, CDR1 LNHDA and CDR2 SQIVND (reference sequence). The CDR3 loop spans 14 amino acids. V was shortened by 5 bases and J by 6 bases, with 14 bases between the two germline ends. The sample comprised peripheral blood. The clonotype was recovered from a human donor in a cohort sampled during active COVID-19. The genes are TRBV19 and TRBJ1-5, with D possibly matching TRBD1 (6 bases). CDR3 sequence: CASSPGDNGQPQHF. The CDR3 DNA reads as TGTGCCAGTAGTCCAGGGGATAATGGTCAGCCCCAGCATTTT.